The clone carrying this T cell receptor beta chain was observed a handful of times. Initially, at the first diagnosis of hyperthyroidism and before any ophthalmopathy symptoms, blood was sampled. This record comes from a study of T cells in Graves' hyperthyroidism and ophthalmopathy. Study summary: Initial diagnosis, before any treatment, was when peripheral blood was collected.

Template material for amplifying TCR beta CDR3 regions consisted of RNA transcripts. First-round RT-PCR with HTBI primers amplified the TCR CDR3 region. TCRdb redid the calling of the multiplex PCR reads with MiXCR, one entry per CDR3 protein. This repertoire shows some 380,000 distinct CDR3 sequences, approximately 15% found once; its top ten account for under 25%. The germline V gene has CDR1 MDHEN and CDR2 SYDVKM. CDR3 length: 15 amino acids. V lost 6 bases, J lost 1 base, and 16 bases lay in between. This receptor was obtained from a man aged 25 to 40 with Graves' hyperthyroidism that later progressed to Graves' ophthalmopathy. The sample comprised blood. The chain couples TRBV28 to TRBJ2-7, with D hard to call. The CDR3 loop is CASRNRASRSYEQYF. The DNA of the CDR3 is TGTGCCAGCAGGAACCGGGCCTCGAGGTCCTACGAGCAGTACTTC.